This T cell receptor beta chain was retrieved from a study of Graves' ophthalmopathy and Graves' hyperthyroidism. CDR3 regions of TCR beta were amplified from RNA transcripts. Second-round multiplex PCR followed a first-round RT-PCR using HTBI primers. TCRdb reprocessed the multiplex PCR reads via MiXCR and lists one record per CDR3 protein. The sample records more than 300,000 distinct CDR3 sequences, approximately 15% being singletons. Deletions cut 1 base from V and 2 bases from J, with 9 bases between. CDR1 LGHDT and CDR2 YNNKEL come from the germline V gene (reference sequence). This CDR3 is 15 amino acids long.

The TCR comes from a woman under 30 with stable Graves' hyperthyroidism. The rearrangement joins TRBV3-1 to TRBJ1-5, with D unclear. Sequencing was performed on peripheral blood. The CDR3 DNA is TGTGCCAGCAGCCAAGGCCCATGGGGCAATCAGCCCCAGCATTTT. Protein sequence: CASSQGPWGNQPQHF.